These 24 T cell receptor beta chains came from one sample sequenced in a study of shared clonotypes between healthy human individuals. Using immunoSEQ multiplex PCR, the repertoire was profiled, and TCRdb retains in-frame clones only, with some absent. The sample lists hundreds of thousands of clones; approximately 80% were seen once. Sequencing was performed on PBMCs. The receptors shown here come from a woman between 40 and 55 years old in good health. Some clones in this sample may be carry-over from other donors' samples.

This chain links TRBV30 with TRBJ1-2, with a possible D match to TRBD1 (6 bases). The CDR3 extends over 14 amino acids. In germline, CDR1 is GTSNPN, CDR2 SVGIG (reference sequence). V lost 0 bases and J 8 bases, leaving 16 bases between the germline ends. This CDR3 is CAWSVGRGEGGYTF. The CDR3 DNA follows: TGTGCCTGGAGTGTAGGGAGGGGGGAAGGAGGCTACACCTTC.

V and J are TRBV29-1 and TRBJ1-1; 9 positions agree with TRBD1. The V segment lost 6 bases and the J segment 5 bases; nucleotides outside the gene matches: 10. Germline assignment: CDR1 SQVTM and CDR2 ANQGSEA. The CDR3 loop spans 14 amino acids. DNA of the CDR3: TGCAGCGTGACACAGGGGGCTGGGGGGACTGAAGCTTTCTTT. Translating gives CSVTQGAGGTEAFF.

CDR3: CASSQGGDRANEKLFF. As DNA, the CDR3 is TGTGCCAGCAGCCAGGGGGGGGACAGGGCTAATGAAAAACTGTTTTTT. This chain uses TRBV7-2 with TRBJ1-4, with TRBD1 identical over 9 bases. V was clipped by 5 bases and J by 3 bases; unmatched bases: 7. The germline V gene encodes CDR1 SGHTA and CDR2 FQGNSA. The CDR3 extends over 16 amino acids.

The rearrangement joins TRBV2 to TRBJ2-1, with a weak D call TRBD1 (6 bases). The CDR3 extends over 18 amino acids. Germline CDR1 is SNHLY and CDR2 is FYNNEI. Trimming took off 8 bases at V and 3 bases at J, with 26 bases between the two ends. The CDR3 coding sequence is TGTGCCAGCCCAGGGGCCGGTCAGAGCGGAGACGGCTACAATGAGCAGTTCTTC. Amino acids: CASPGAGQSGDGYNEQFF.

Worth noting for this clone: The sample has other DNA sequences that encode this CDR3 too. The J gene is TRBJ2-1, the V gene TRBV4-1; D possibly matches TRBD1 or TRBD2 (5 bases each). Germline CDR1 and CDR2: MGHRA and YSYEKL. CDR3 length: 15 residues. With 9 bases removed from V and 7 bases from J, the gap between germline ends came to 22 bases. The CDR3 loop is CASRDALGKGNEQFF. DNA for the CDR3: TGCGCCAGTCGGGACGCCCTAGGGAAGGGTAATGAGCAGTTCTTC.

The chain has TRBV7-8 and TRBJ1-3, with D uncertain. CDR3 length equals 13 residues. The V gene lost 5 bases and the J gene lost 2 bases, with 7 bases spanning the gap. Germline V gene data show CDR1 as SGHVS and CDR2 as FQNEAQ. In DNA form, the CDR3 reads TGTGCCAGCAGCATCAACGCTGGAAACACCATATATTTT. Its protein is CASSINAGNTIYF.

This chain joins TRBV28 and TRBJ1-4; no firm D call. The CDR3 runs to 15 residues. The germline V gene encodes CDR1 MDHEN and CDR2 SYDVKM. V dropped 4 bases and J dropped 3 bases, with 12 bases sitting between them. The CDR3 loop reads CASSSAGGANEKLFF. CDR3 nucleotides: TGTGCCAGCAGTTCCGCCGGCGGGGCTAATGAAAAACTGTTTTTT.

The genes are TRBV5-3 and TRBJ1-4; D uncertain. TRBV5-3 is an ORF, and what it does is uncertain. The CDR3 is 16 amino acids. Trimming took 0 bases from V and 8 from J, leaving 17 bases between them. CDR3 amino acids: CARSLDVEVLKEKLFF. The CDR3 DNA reads TGTGCCAGAAGCTTGGATGTTGAGGTGCTGAAAGAAAAACTGTTTTTT.

This sequence joins TRBV7-3 and TRBJ1-2, with TRBD1 identical over 12 bases. In germline, CDR1 is SGHTA, CDR2 FQGTGA. The trim removed 4 bases at V and 8 bases at J, leaving 5 bases unmatched. The CDR3 contains 14 residues. The CDR3, as DNA: TGTGCCAGCAGCTCGGGACAGGGGGCGCTAGGCTACACCTTC. Its translation: CASSSGQGALGYTF.

This chain uses TRBV2 with TRBJ1-2; 7 bases are shared with TRBD1. The length of the CDR3 is 13 residues. Germline V gene sequence: CDR1 SNHLY, CDR2 FYNNEI. Trimming cost V 4 bases and J 6 bases; bases outside gene matches: 5. The CDR3 coding sequence is TGTGCCAGCAGTGGACAGGGTAGCAATGGCTACACCTTC. Its protein product is CASSGQGSNGYTF.

The V and J genes are TRBV7-3 and TRBJ2-2; D might be TRBD2 (6 bases). CDR3 size: 15 residues. In germline, CDR1 is SGHTA, CDR2 FQGTGA. V lost 5 bases, J lost 6 bases, and 16 bases lay in between. In nucleotides, the CDR3 is TGTGCCAGCAGCCCTGGACTACCCGGGGCCGGGGAGCTGTTTTTT. It translates to CASSPGLPGAGELFF.

The chain combines TRBV18 with TRBJ2-7; 9 bases line up with TRBD2. The length of the CDR3 is 16 residues. Unmatched junction bases numbered 4, after V lost 0 bases and J lost 1 base. CDR1 and CDR2 from the germline V gene are KGHSH and LQKENI. Here the CDR3 DNA reads TGTGCCAGCTCACCACCGATCCTAGCGGGATCCTACGAGCAGTACTTC. It is translated as CASSPPILAGSYEQYF. Full variable domain (remainder filled in from reference TRBV18 and TRBJ2-7): NAGVMQNPRHLVRRRGQEARLRCSPMKGHSHVYWYRQLPEEGLKFMVYLQKENIIDESGMPKERFSAEFPKEGPSILRIQQVVRGDSAAYFCASSPPILAGSYEQYFGPGTRLTVT.

V and J are TRBV10-3 and TRBJ1-2; a possible D gene is TRBD1 (6 bases). CDR3 size: 15 residues. Germline V gene lookup returns CDR1 ENHRY and CDR2 SYGVKD. The ends were cut back, 7 bases at V and 2 bases at J, with 17 bases in the middle. The CDR3 DNA sequence: TGTGCCATCAAAAAAAACGGGACAAGAAACTATGGCTACACCTTC. It codes for CAIKKNGTRNYGYTF.

The chain employs TRBV5-4 and TRBJ1-1, with D perhaps matching TRBD1 (5 bases). V lost 6 bases, J lost 0 bases, and 9 bases lay in between. From germline, CDR1 is SGHNT and CDR2 YYREEE (reference sequence). CDR3 length equals 13 residues. CDR3 nucleotide sequence: TGTGCCAGCAATGAGGGGATGAACACTGAAGCTTTCTTT. Translating it yields CASNEGMNTEAFF.

The V gene is TRBV7-9, the J gene TRBJ1-2; possible D gene TRBD1, 5 bases. The CDR3 has 18 amino acids. The germline V and J ends were trimmed by 5 bases and 7 bases, with 29 bases remaining between them. From germline, CDR1 is SEHNR and CDR2 FQNEAQ (reference sequence). CDR3 sequence: CASSRPPGTSTTWGGYTF. CDR3 nucleotides: TGTGCCAGCAGCCGACCTCCTGGGACCTCCACCACATGGGGTGGCTACACCTTC.

V and J are TRBV30 and TRBJ2-7; D perhaps matches TRBD2 (7 bases). Germline CDR1 is GTSNPN and CDR2 is SVGIG (reference sequence). The V gene lost 0 bases and the J gene lost 7 bases, with 10 bases spanning the gap. This CDR3 has 12 amino acids. The CDR3 DNA reads as TGTGCCTGGAGTGTCGGGGGGCCTGAGCAGTACTTC. It codes for CAWSVGGPEQYF.

In this sample, this clone turned up a few times. The CDR3 loop is CASSTWDGSGNTIYF. In DNA, the CDR3 is TGTGCCAGTAGTACCTGGGATGGGAGTGGAAACACCATATATTTT. The V and J genes are TRBV19 and TRBJ1-3; the D is unclear. This CDR3 is 15 amino acids long. Germline V gene sequence: CDR1 LNHDA, CDR2 SQIVND (reference sequence). V was clipped by 4 bases and J by 3 bases, with 13 bases between them. The full variable domain, with the rest looked up from reference TRBV19 and TRBJ1-3, is DGGITQSPKYLFRKEGQNVTLSCEQNLNHDAMYWYRQDPGQGLRLIYYSQIVNDFQKGDIAEGYSVSREKKESFPLTVTSAQKNPTAFYLCASSTWDGSGNTIYFGEGSWLTVV.

This chain joins TRBV5-1 and TRBJ2-6, with 7 bases matching TRBD1. The CDR3 has 14 amino acids. CDR1 and CDR2 (germline): SGHRS, YFSETQ. Trimming took 5 bases from V and 4 from J; bases not matched to a gene: 3. The DNA of the CDR3 is TGCGCCAGCAGGACAGGGAGCGGGGCCAACGTCCTGACTTTC. Translating it yields CASRTGSGANVLTF. Drawing the rest from reference TRBV5-1 and TRBJ2-6, the complete variable domain is KAGVTQTPRYLIKTRGQQVTLSCSPISGHRSVSWYQQTPGQGLQFLFEYFSETQRNKGNFPGRFSGRQFSNSRSEMNVSTLELGDSALYLCASRTGSGANVLTFGAGSRLTVL.

V usage is TRBV7-3 and J usage is TRBJ2-1; D is possibly TRBD1 or TRBD2 (5 bases each). V was shortened by 3 bases and J by 3 bases, with 6 bases between the two germline ends. CDR3 length equals 13 residues. Germline lookup yields CDR1 SGHTA and CDR2 FQGTGA. The CDR3 protein is CASSLRGYNEQFF. The CDR3 nucleotides read TGTGCCAGCAGCTTGAGGGGCTACAATGAGCAGTTCTTC.

The chain carries TRBV2 and TRBJ1-4, with 7 bases identical to TRBD1. The CDR3 runs 16 residues. Germline lookup yields CDR1 SNHLY and CDR2 FYNNEI. V shed 5 bases, J shed 0 bases, and the junction held 6 bases outside the gene matches. CDR3 sequence reads: CASSPQGRATNEKLFF. CDR3 bases: TGTGCCAGCAGTCCACAGGGGCGAGCAACTAATGAAAAACTGTTTTTT.

The chain couples TRBV10-3 to TRBJ2-1; 9 bases line up with TRBD2. Germline V gives CDR1 ENHRY, CDR2 SYGVKD. Trimming at V came to 3 bases and at J to 5 bases, leaving 8 bases not matched to a gene. The length of the CDR3 is 16 residues. The CDR3: CAISDLAREGHNEQFF. The CDR3 DNA reads TGTGCCATCAGTGACCTGGCGCGGGAGGGCCACAATGAGCAGTTCTTC.

The chain combines TRBV19 with TRBJ2-3, with D unresolved. Germline-derived CDR1 and CDR2 are LNHDA and SQIVND (reference sequence). The CDR3 has 12 amino acids. Deletions cut 8 bases from V and 3 bases from J, with 9 bases between. The CDR3 spells CASGTRTDTQYF. The CDR3 DNA sequence: TGTGCCAGTGGAACAAGAACAGATACGCAGTATTTT.

This clone has a handful of counts. Other nucleotide sequences from this sample produce the same CDR3. This chain connects TRBV7-9 to TRBJ2-1, with TRBD2 as a possible D gene (6 bases). The CDR3 runs to 16 residues. Germline loops: CDR1 SEHNR, CDR2 FQNEAQ (reference sequence). Trimming removed 0 bases from V and 4 bases from J, with 13 bases in between. The CDR3 loop is CASSLALAGSYNEQFF. As DNA, the CDR3 is TGTGCCAGCAGCTTAGCGCTCGCGGGGTCTTACAATGAGCAGTTCTTC.

The chain links TRBV5-1 to TRBJ2-3; D may correspond to TRBD1 or TRBD2 (5 bases each). This CDR3 comprises 16 residues. The V gene lost 1 base and the J gene lost 0 bases, with 12 bases spanning the gap. CDR1 and CDR2 (germline): SGHRS, YFSETQ. CDR3 sequence: CASSLFGGVSTDTQYF. Written as DNA, the CDR3 is TGCGCCAGCAGCTTGTTTGGGGGAGTGAGCACAGATACGCAGTATTTT.